This note documents a single T cell receptor beta chain sequence. This sample is drawn from a study of blood T cell repertoires in COVID-19. Trimming cost V 4 bases and J 2 bases, with 11 bases left between them. The length of the CDR3 is 15 residues. Germline loops: CDR1 KGHDR, CDR2 SFDVKD. The method was immunoSEQ multiplex PCR; TCRdb's version includes in-frame clones alone and lacks a portion of them. In the table there are 150,000 or so clones, about 85% of which are singletons. The gene calls are TRBV24-1 and TRBJ1-3; D may be TRBD1 (6 bases). This TCR came from a man aged 60 to 69 with COVID-19, enrolled during active disease. The material sequenced was peripheral blood. As DNA, the CDR3 is TGTGCCACCAGTGAGGGGGCCGTTCCTGGAAACACCATATATTTT. Translating gives CATSEGAVPGNTIYF.